This entry lists 13 T cell receptor beta chains sequenced from one sample in a study of neoadjuvant anti-PD-1 for oral cavity cancer. The table came from immunoSEQ multiplex PCR; TCRdb's copy has only in-frame clones and leaves some out. Of 15,000 to 20,000 clones listed, around 72% are singletons. Sequences were derived from PBMCs, sampled before nivolumab (anti-PD-1) treatment. These receptors all come from a person aged 40 to 85 with oral cavity squamous cell carcinoma.

The V and J genes are TRBV25-1 and TRBJ2-5; D remains ambiguous. The CDR3 runs 15 residues. Trimming left V 5 bases short and J 5 bases short, with 18 bases between. Germline CDR1 reads MGHDK; CDR2 reads SYGVNS. The CDR3: CASSLTKPAFETQYF. The CDR3 DNA follows: TGTGCCAGCAGTCTCACTAAGCCGGCCTTTGAGACCCAGTACTTC.

This clone was recorded only once. This chain joins TRBV30 and TRBJ2-7; 14 bases fit TRBD2. There are 15 residues in the CDR3. The ends lost 5 bases at V and 4 bases at J; junction bases unmatched: 7. CDR1 is GTSNPN, CDR2 SVGIG, per germline (reference sequence). DNA of the CDR3: TGTGCCTGGGGACTAGCGGGAGGAACAGGGTACGAGCAGTACTTC. The encoded protein is CAWGLAGGTGYEQYF. The variable domain in full, completed from reference TRBV30 and TRBJ2-7, reads SQTIHQWPATLVQPVGSPLSLECTVEGTSNPNLYWYRQAAGRGLQLLFYSVGIGQISSEVPQNLSASRPQDRQFILSSKKLLLSDSGFYLCAWGLAGGTGYEQYFGPGTRLTVT.

This clone has a handful of counts. The chain has TRBV6-1 and TRBJ2-1; D not certain. Between the trimmed V and J ends, which lost 2 bases and 9 bases, there was a span of 11 bases. Germline CDR1 and CDR2: MNHNS and SASEGT. The CDR3 is made up of 13 amino acids. CDR3 residues: CASSESLVGEQFF. The CDR3 DNA sequence: TGTGCCAGCAGTGAATCCCTAGTGGGTGAGCAGTTCTTC.

V and J are TRBV27 and TRBJ2-7; 9 positions agree with TRBD2. The CDR3 runs to 14 residues. V gave up 6 bases and J gave up 6 bases; unmatched junction bases: 9. Germline V lookup: CDR1 MNHEY, CDR2 SMNVEV (reference sequence). The CDR3: CASRGPGLAAEQYF. CDR3 nucleotide sequence: TGTGCCAGCAGGGGGCCGGGACTAGCAGCCGAGCAGTACTTC.

The rearrangement joins TRBV9 to TRBJ1-5; 7 bases are a match to TRBD1. V dropped 0 bases and J dropped 7; count of bases not matched to a gene: 7. CDR1 is SGDLS and CDR2 is YYNGEE in the germline V gene. The CDR3 runs to 15 residues. DNA for the CDR3: TGTGCCAGCAGCGTAGGAGGGACAGTAGAACAGCCCCAGCATTTT. Its protein is CASSVGGTVEQPQHF.

This clone has just a few counts. This chain links TRBV6-6 with TRBJ1-1, with D tentatively TRBD1 (5 bases). The CDR3 is 13 amino acids. CDR1 MNHNY and CDR2 SVGAGI come from the germline V gene (reference sequence). Trimming pared 5 bases from V and 2 bases from J, leaving 9 bases between. CDR3 nucleotides: TGTGCCAGCAGTGCCCAGGGTAACACTGAAGCTTTCTTT. Translation gives CASSAQGNTEAFF.

V is TRBV6-5 and J is TRBJ1-2; D unclear. This CDR3 region has 12 residues. Germline CDR1 MNHEY, CDR2 SVGAGI. The germline V and J ends were trimmed by 10 bases and 3 bases, with 12 bases remaining between them. The CDR3 is CATTRGDYGYTF. The CDR3 nucleotides read TGTGCCACAACTCGGGGTGACTATGGCTACACCTTC.

The chain couples TRBV10-3 to TRBJ2-7, with 7 bases lining up with TRBD1. The CDR3 loop spans 12 amino acids. CDR1 and CDR2 (germline): ENHRY, SYGVKD. V was clipped by 10 bases and J by 2 bases; unmatched bases: 5. The chain's CDR3 is CATTGTAYEQYF. CDR3 coding DNA: TGTGCCACGACCGGGACAGCCTACGAGCAGTACTTC.

The rearrangement links TRBV6-5 to TRBJ2-7, with TRBD2 identical over 11 bases. The CDR3 runs to 14 residues. V lost 5 bases to trimming and J lost 6 bases; unmatched junction nucleotides: 6. Germline CDR1 MNHEY, CDR2 SVGAGI. In DNA form, the CDR3 reads TGTGCCAGCAGTACACTAGCGGGAGTTCGCGAGCAGTACTTC. The encoded protein is CASSTLAGVREQYF.

This clone has a single count. This chain links TRBV5-1 with TRBJ1-4; no clear D. Germline V gene sequence: CDR1 SGHRS, CDR2 YFSETQ. Trimming left V 1 base short and J 5 bases short, with 9 bases between. The CDR3 runs 14 residues. CDR3 sequence (DNA): TGCGCCAGCAGCTTGACAGTGGGGAATGAAAAACTGTTTTTT. Translation: CASSLTVGNEKLFF.

The V call is TRBV19, the J call TRBJ2-3; D remains unclear. The V gene's germline CDR1 is LNHDA and CDR2 SQIVND (reference sequence). The CDR3 is made up of 11 amino acids. V lost 6 bases and J 2 bases, leaving 3 bases between the germline ends. CDR3 sequence: CASSVTDTQYF. Written as DNA, the CDR3 is TGTGCCAGTAGCGTCACAGATACGCAGTATTTT.

The V gene is TRBV19, the J gene TRBJ1-2, with D possibly TRBD1 on 5 matching bases. Between the trimmed V and J ends, which lost 7 bases and 7 bases, there was a span of 16 bases. Looked up from germline, CDR1 is LNHDA and CDR2 is SQIVND (reference sequence). CDR3 length: 13 residues. The CDR3 DNA sequence: TGTGCCAGTACTCAGTGGGGGAACGGTGGCTACACCTTC. It specifies CASTQWGNGGYTF.

This chain joins TRBV10-2 and TRBJ2-2; the D is unclear. Germline V gene sequence: CDR1 WSHSY, CDR2 SAAADI. Trimming left V 8 bases short and J 1 base short, with 8 bases between. CDR3 size: 13 residues. In DNA, the CDR3 is TGCGCCAGCGTAGCAGTGAACACCGGGGAGCTGTTTTTT. As protein: CASVAVNTGELFF.